The rows below give T cell receptor beta chains drawn from one sample of a study of metastatic and nonmetastatic thyroid tumors. With MiXCR, TCRdb reprocessed the PCR reads. The sample has just over 20,000 clones, around 33% seen once. Sequenced material: tumor tissue. Source of these receptors: a female donor with papillary thyroid cancer or a benign thyroid nodule (not recorded which). Some clones in this sample may be carry-over from other donors' samples. CDR3s include the opening cysteine and the closing phenylalanine or tryptophan. D genes are given only for firm matches. Not every row has a clone size; where given, it reads once, few, many or a size class.

v_call	d_call	clone_size	j_call	cdr3_nt	cdr3_aa
TRBV7-8	-	-	TRBJ1-2	TGTGCCAGCAGCTTAGACAGAGAAGAGGGGATTTATGGCTACACCTTC	CASSLDREEGIYGYTF
TRBV5-1	-	-	TRBJ2-7	TGCGCCAGCAGCTTGATGCCAGCGGGTCAGTACGAGCAGTACTTC	CASSLMPAGQYEQYF
TRBV6-2/TRBV6-3	TRBD2	few	TRBJ2-7	TGTGCCAGCAGTTACCGCGCGACGGGAGGATACGAGCAGTACTTC	CASSYRATGGYEQYF
TRBV20-1	-	-	TRBJ2-1	TGCAGTGCTAAAGCTTTCTGGCAGTCGTCCAATGAGCAGTTCTTC	CSAKAFWQSSNEQFF
TRBV5-5	TRBD1	-	TRBJ2-2	TGTGCCAGCAGCTTACAGGGGTCCGGGGAGCTGTTTTTT	CASSLQGSGELFF
TRBV5-1	-	-	TRBJ2-3	TGCGCCAGCAGCTTCGGCCCCGGGCTGGATACGCAGTATTTT	CASSFGPGLDTQYF
TRBV20-1	TRBD1	-	TRBJ1-2	TGCAGTGCTAGAGTCCCGTGGGGCCAGGGGGCGGGCGGCTACACCTTC	CSARVPWGQGAGGYTF
TRBV7-9	-	-	TRBJ1-1	TGTGCCAGCAGCTTTCAGGGTAAGAACACTGAAGCTTTCTTT	CASSFQGKNTEAFF
TRBV24-1	-	few	TRBJ2-1	TGTGCCACCAGTGATTCCGGATTGCGGGGGCACAATGAGCAGTTCTTC	CATSDSGLRGHNEQFF
TRBV27	-	few	TRBJ1-5	TGTGCCAGCAGTTTATCGGCAGGGAGGTGGCCCCAGCATTTT	CASSLSAGRWPQHF
TRBV12-3/TRBV12-4	-	few	TRBJ2-5	TGTGCCAGCAGTCCCTCTTGGAGGGGTGGAGAGACCCAGTACTTC	CASSPSWRGGETQYF
TRBV19	-	few	TRBJ1-6	TGTGCCAGTAGGCAGCCGAATAATTCACCCCTCCACTTT	CASRQPNNSPLHF
TRBV6-9	-	-	TRBJ2-5	TGTGCCAGCAGTTACGTACAGGGAGAGACCCAGTACTTC	CASSYVQGETQYF
TRBV19	TRBD2	-	TRBJ2-7	TGTGCCTCCCACGCGGGAGGGCGAATCAGCGAGCAGTACTTC	CASHAGGRISEQYF
TRBV25-1	TRBD1	few	TRBJ1-1	TGTGCCAGCAGTATTGGATGGGACAGGGACACTGAAGCTTTCTTT	CASSIGWDRDTEAFF
TRBV20-1	TRBD2	-	TRBJ2-1	TGCAGTGCTAGAGGGGGTAGCGGGTTTGATAATAAGCAGTTCTTC	CSARGGSGFDNKQFF
TRBV4-1	-	-	TRBJ1-2	TGCGCCAGCAGCCAAGGAGTCAGGTGGAATGTGGCTGGCTACACCTTC	CASSQGVRWNVAGYTF
TRBV6-2/TRBV6-3	TRBD1	few	TRBJ2-7	TGTGCCAGCAGTTGGGACGACAGGGCTCCAACCTACGAGCAGTACTTC	CASSWDDRAPTYEQYF
TRBV30	-	-	TRBJ1-3	TGTGCCTGGATTACATCAGGGAGCGATGGAAACACCATATATTTT	CAWITSGSDGNTIYF
TRBV12-3/TRBV12-4	TRBD1	few	TRBJ1-4	TGTGCCAGCAGTCTATGGGACAGTGCTAATGAAAAACTGTTTTTT	CASSLWDSANEKLFF
TRBV30	-	once	TRBJ2-6	TGTGCCTGGAACCCCGGGACCTCTGGGGCCAACGTCCTGACTTTC	CAWNPGTSGANVLTF
TRBV4-1	-	few	TRBJ2-6	TGCGCCAGCAGCCATTGGGGGGACCCCTCTGGGGCCAACGTCCTGACTTTC	CASSHWGDPSGANVLTF
TRBV10-2	-	-	TRBJ2-7	TGCGCCAGCAGATCCGGCCAAAGCTCCTACGAGCAGTACTTC	CASRSGQSSYEQYF
TRBV7-8	TRBD1	-	TRBJ1-6	TGTGCCAGCAGCTATCGGGACAGAAATTCACCCCTCCACTTT	CASSYRDRNSPLHF
TRBV5-1	-	-	TRBJ2-1	TGCGCCAGCAGAAGAGGGGGGCCTCCCGATGAGCAGTTCTTC	CASRRGGPPDEQFF
TRBV2	-	few	TRBJ2-1	TGTGCCAGCGGGTACACGGTTAATGAGCAGTTCTTC	CASGYTVNEQFF
TRBV12-5	-	few	TRBJ2-1	TGTGCTAGTGGGCGGTGGGCCGCGAACAATGAGCAGTTCTTC	CASGRWAANNEQFF
TRBV5-1	-	-	TRBJ2-3	TGCGCCAGCAGTTCGTTCAGGGCGGCCAACACAGATACGCAGTATTTT	CASSSFRAANTDTQYF
TRBV12-3/TRBV12-4	-	-	TRBJ1-1	TGTGCCAGCAGCGCCCTCTCTCACACTGAAGCTTTCTTT	CASSALSHTEAFF
TRBV6-2/TRBV6-3	-	few	TRBJ1-4	TGTGCCAGCAGTTACTCGTTGGGAAATGAAAAACTGTTTTTT	CASSYSLGNEKLFF
TRBV27	TRBD1	few	TRBJ2-7	TGTGCCAGCAGCGACAGGGGGGACTACGAGCAGTACTTC	CASSDRGDYEQYF
TRBV27	-	large	TRBJ2-1	TGTGCCAGCAGGGGCCTATCGGCCCAGCAGGCCTACAATGAGCAGTTCTTC	CASRGLSAQQAYNEQFF
TRBV4-3	-	-	TRBJ1-1	TGCGCCAGCAGCCAAGCGACAGCTTCGACTGAAGCTTTCTTT	CASSQATASTEAFF
TRBV6-1	TRBD1	-	TRBJ2-7	TGTGCCAGCAGTGAAGACGGGACAGGTGCCTACGAGCAGTACTTC	CASSEDGTGAYEQYF
TRBV28	-	-	TRBJ2-3	TGTGCCAGCAGTCCCCCCCCCACAGATACGCAGTATTTT	CASSPPPTDTQYF
TRBV2	TRBD1	few	TRBJ2-7	TGTGCCAGCAGTCCCGGGACAGGGTCCTACGAGCAGTACTTC	CASSPGTGSYEQYF